What follows are 18 T cell receptor beta chains derived from one specimen sequenced in a study of blood T cell repertoires in COVID-19. The table came from immunoSEQ multiplex PCR; TCRdb's copy has only in-frame clones and leaves some out. The sample holds 90,000 to 110,000 clones; 75% to 90% are singletons and the top ten take roughly 7%. The sequenced material came from peripheral blood. Receptors originate from a woman in her 50s with acute or convalescent COVID-19.

This chain joins TRBV6-5 and TRBJ2-7; the match to TRBD2 covers 8 bases. The CDR3 runs to 14 residues. Germline assignment: CDR1 MNHEY and CDR2 SVGAGI. J lost 2 bases, V lost 1 base, and 1 base had no gene match. CDR3 nucleotide sequence: TGTGCCAGCAGTTACTGGCGGGGGGCCTACGAGCAGTACTTC. Its protein is CASSYWRGAYEQYF.

The genes are TRBV5-6 and TRBJ1-1; 7 bases are a match to TRBD1. The V gene end was trimmed by 4 bases and the J gene end by 2 bases; junction bases not matched to a gene: 2. The CDR3 extends over 13 amino acids. CDR1 is SGHDT and CDR2 is YYEEEE in the germline V gene. Written as DNA, the CDR3 is TGTGCCAGCAGCCCAGGGGGAAACACTGAAGCTTTCTTT. Translation: CASSPGGNTEAFF.

This chain joins TRBV13 and TRBJ1-5; no firm D call. V lost 5 bases and J 4 bases, leaving 9 bases between the germline ends. This CDR3 has 13 residues. Germline CDR1 is PRHDT and CDR2 is FYEKMQ (reference sequence). CDR3 sequence reads: CASSLSGNQPQHF. In nucleotides, the CDR3 is TGTGCCAGCAGCCTATCGGGGAATCAGCCCCAGCATTTT.

V and J are TRBV2 and TRBJ2-3; 13 nucleotides agree with TRBD2. J gave up 5 bases and V 6 bases, and 5 bases lay outside the gene matches. CDR1 is SNHLY, CDR2 FYNNEI, per germline. The CDR3 sequence is 15 residues long. In DNA form, the CDR3 reads TGTGCCAGCAGGCGGACTAGCGGGGGTGGAGATACGCAGTATTTT. It specifies CASRRTSGGGDTQYF.

V gene TRBV27 combines with J gene TRBJ1-4, with 9 bases lining up with TRBD1. The germline V gene has CDR1 MNHEY and CDR2 SMNVEV (reference sequence). Trimming at V came to 7 bases and at J to 3 bases, leaving 6 bases not matched to a gene. This CDR3 has 15 amino acids. CDR3: CASKQGARSNEKLFF. In nucleotides, the CDR3 is TGTGCCAGCAAACAGGGGGCGCGGTCTAATGAAAAACTGTTTTTT.

The rearrangement links TRBV28 to TRBJ1-4, with TRBD1 as a possible D gene (6 bases). Trimming left V 8 bases short and J 3 bases short, with 10 bases between. The germline gives CDR1 MDHEN, CDR2 SYDVKM. The CDR3 consists of 13 residues. The CDR3 region has the DNA TGTGCCAGCGCGGGGGCAGCTAATGAAAAACTGTTTTTT. Translating it yields CASAGAANEKLFF.

This clone was seen just once. The chain is built from TRBV5-4 and TRBJ2-1; 11 bases line up with TRBD2. Losses at the gene ends were 2 bases for V and 3 bases for J; bases not matched to a gene: 4. CDR1 and CDR2 from the germline V gene are SGHNT and YYREEE (reference sequence). The CDR3 length is 16 residues. CDR3 region: CASSFPSGGHYNEQFF. CDR3 nucleotides: TGTGCCAGCAGCTTTCCTAGCGGGGGGCACTACAATGAGCAGTTCTTC.

Concerning this clone: This same CDR3 is encoded by further DNA sequences in the sample. This rearrangement joins TRBV27 to TRBJ1-2; 8 bases are a match to TRBD1. V shed 6 bases and J 2 bases; nucleotides not matched to a gene: 2. The CDR3 runs to 13 residues. Germline V gives CDR1 MNHEY, CDR2 SMNVEV (reference sequence). CDR3 in DNA: TGTGCCAGCAGCCGGACAGGGAACTATGGCTACACCTTC. This sequence encodes CASSRTGNYGYTF.

This chain joins TRBV7-6 and TRBJ1-4, with D unclear. CDR1 SGHVS and CDR2 FNYEAQ come from the germline V gene. The length of the CDR3 is 14 residues. V lost 3 bases and J lost 4, with 9 bases in between. The CDR3 loop reads CASSFQAFNEKLFF. CDR3 bases: TGTGCCAGCAGCTTCCAGGCGTTTAATGAAAAACTGTTTTTT.

This rearrangement joins TRBV2 to TRBJ1-1; no clear D. Trimming cost V 6 bases and J 1 base, with 15 bases left between them. This CDR3 region has 15 residues. Looked up from germline, CDR1 is SNHLY and CDR2 is FYNNEI. The CDR3 region has the DNA TGTGCCAGCAGAGTAAAGGGAGGTTGGAACACTGAAGCTTTCTTT. Encoded protein: CASRVKGGWNTEAFF.

This chain joins TRBV21-1 and TRBJ1-3. TRBV21-1 is a recognized pseudogene. This CDR3 comprises 18 residues. The CDR3: CASSKAREVAGEGNTIYF. CDR3 nucleotides: TGTGCCAGCAGCAAAGCGAGGGAGGTGGCCGGAGAGGGAAACACCATATATTTT.

This rearrangement joins TRBV5-1 to TRBJ1-1, with TRBD1 identical over 7 bases. With V trimmed by 3 bases and J by 0 bases, 8 bases remained unmatched. This CDR3 is 16 amino acids long. Germline V gene sequence: CDR1 SGHRS, CDR2 YFSETQ. The DNA of the CDR3 is TGCGCCAGCAGCTCCCAGTGGACAGGAATGAACACTGAAGCTTTCTTT. Translation: CASSSQWTGMNTEAFF.

J is TRBJ1-1 and V is TRBV7-7; D is undetermined. V was shortened by 1 base and J by 4 bases, with 7 bases between the two germline ends. The CDR3 is 13 amino acids. Germline CDR1 SSHAT, CDR2 FNYEAQ (reference sequence). In DNA, the CDR3 is TGTGCCAGCAGCTTAGAAAGGAGCACTGAAGCTTTCTTT. It is translated as CASSLERSTEAFF.

The V call is TRBV25-1, the J call TRBJ1-2; D unresolved. CDR1 and CDR2 from the germline V gene are MGHDK and SYGVNS. V lost 1 base to trimming and J lost 6 bases, with 24 bases between them. The CDR3 contains 18 residues. The CDR3 loop is CASSELRRAGLGFNGYTF. CDR3 nucleotide sequence: TGTGCCAGCAGTGAATTGAGGCGGGCGGGTTTGGGATTCAATGGCTACACCTTC.

This chain connects TRBV30 to TRBJ1-1; D not certain. With 0 bases removed from V and 4 bases from J, the gap between germline ends came to 12 bases. CDR1 is GTSNPN and CDR2 is SVGIG in the germline V gene (reference sequence). The CDR3 has 14 amino acids. CDR3 sequence reads: CAWSVGVGSTEAFF. The CDR3 DNA reads as TGTGCCTGGAGTGTCGGAGTCGGGAGCACTGAAGCTTTCTTT.

The genes are TRBV5-1 and TRBJ2-3, with D perhaps matching TRBD2 (5 bases). Germline V gene sequence: CDR1 SGHRS, CDR2 YFSETQ. This CDR3 is 14 amino acids long. Trimming took off 0 bases at V and 1 base at J, with 6 bases between the two ends. The CDR3 sequence is CASSLEGGTDTQYF. Here the CDR3 DNA reads TGCGCCAGCAGCTTGGAGGGAGGCACAGATACGCAGTATTTT.

The V gene is TRBV3-1 (or the pseudogene TRBV3-2), the J gene TRBJ1-2, with a possible D match to TRBD1 (5 bases). This CDR3 contains 18 residues. Germline assignment: CDR1 LGHDT and CDR2 YNNKEL (reference sequence). V lost 4 bases and J 0 bases, leaving 21 bases between the germline ends. The CDR3 nucleotides are TGTGCCAGCAGCCCCCCGGTGGAGGGGACGTCTTCTAACTATGGCTACACCTTC. Translation: CASSPPVEGTSSNYGYTF.

Of note for this clone: The sample has other DNA sequences that encode this CDR3 too. V gene TRBV19 combines with J gene TRBJ1-1; D is uncertain. The CDR3 runs 13 residues. V shed 3 bases and J shed 1 base, with 6 bases lying between them. The germline gives CDR1 LNHDA, CDR2 SQIVND (reference sequence). In DNA, the CDR3 is TGTGCCAGTAGTATCGAGCGGAACACTGAAGCTTTCTTT. It is translated as CASSIERNTEAFF.